This passage covers 22 T cell receptor beta chains from one sample sequenced in a study of blood T cell repertoires in COVID-19. TCRdb keeps only in-frame clones here, not all; method: immunoSEQ multiplex PCR. The data hold 60,000 to 70,000 clones, with 80% to 90% observed a single time. Sequenced input: peripheral blood. The receptors come from a woman of 80 years or more with active COVID-19.

This chain links TRBV18 with TRBJ2-1; 15 nucleotides agree with TRBD2. The CDR3 contains 20 residues. Trimming at V came to 3 bases and at J to 3 bases, leaving 12 bases not matched to a gene. Germline assignment: CDR1 KGHSH and CDR2 LQKENI. The chain's CDR3 is CASSPDSGTSGGLNYNEQFF. CDR3 nucleotide sequence: TGTGCCAGCTCACCGGACTCCGGGACTAGCGGGGGGCTGAACTACAATGAGCAGTTCTTC.

The chain has TRBV2 and TRBJ2-3, with 7 bases that match TRBD2. CDR3 length equals 16 residues. Germline V gene data show CDR1 as SNHLY and CDR2 as FYNNEI. The V segment lost 4 bases and the J segment 8 bases; nucleotides outside the gene matches: 15. The CDR3 DNA follows: TGTGCCAGCAGTGTTCCGACTAGCCGGCCCGAGGGTACGCAGTATTTT. Amino acids: CASSVPTSRPEGTQYF.

The genes are TRBV7-6 and TRBJ2-7; 9 bases are a match to TRBD1. Germline CDR1 reads SGHVS; CDR2 reads FNYEAQ. With V trimmed by 5 bases and J by 7 bases, 12 bases remained unmatched. The CDR3 runs to 15 residues. CDR3 sequence reads: CASSPGQGSRGEQYF. The DNA for the CDR3 is TGTGCCAGCAGCCCGGGACAGGGTTCTCGGGGGGAGCAGTACTTC.

The V gene is TRBV9, the J gene TRBJ2-5; TRBD1 matches 7 bases. The V gene end was trimmed by 0 bases and the J gene end by 5 bases; junction bases not matched to a gene: 4. CDR1 is SGDLS, CDR2 YYNGEE, per germline. The CDR3 length is 14 residues. The CDR3 loop is CASSVGSRGETQYF. CDR3 DNA sequence: TGTGCCAGCAGCGTAGGTTCCAGGGGGGAGACCCAGTACTTC.

This clone appeared a few times. The rearrangement joins TRBV2 to TRBJ1-2, with D perhaps TRBD1 (5 bases). The V and J ends lost 2 bases and 8 bases respectively, with 15 bases between them. Looked up from germline, CDR1 is SNHLY and CDR2 is FYNNEI. This CDR3 has 14 residues. The CDR3 sequence: CASSEQGTGVGYTF. The CDR3, as DNA: TGTGCCAGCAGTGAACAGGGAACGGGAGTGGGCTACACCTTC.

The genes are TRBV7-9 and TRBJ2-7; 7 bases match TRBD1. J gave up 1 base and V 5 bases, and 2 bases lay outside the gene matches. Germline CDR1 and CDR2: SEHNR and FQNEAQ (reference sequence). The CDR3 length is 13 residues. CDR3 coding DNA: TGTGCCAGCAGCCCGGGACAGTCCTACGAGCAGTACTTC. It is translated as CASSPGQSYEQYF. Based on the CDR3 plus reference TRBV7-9 and TRBJ2-7, the full variable domain is DTGVSQNPRHKITKRGQNVTFRCDPISEHNRLYWYRQTLGQGPEFLTYFQNEAQLEKSRLLSDRFSAERPKGSFSTLEIQRTEQGDSAMYLCASSPGQSYEQYFGPGTRLTVT.

The count of this clone is one. The chain carries TRBV2 and TRBJ1-2; no firm D call. There are 11 residues in the CDR3. Trimming took off 8 bases at V and 2 bases at J, with 6 bases between the two ends. Germline CDR1 is SNHLY and CDR2 is FYNNEI. The CDR3 here is CASRQNYGYTF. For the CDR3, the DNA is TGTGCCAGCCGACAAAACTATGGCTACACCTTC. Full variable domain (missing parts from reference TRBV2 and TRBJ1-2): EPEVTQTPSHQVTQMGQEVILRCVPISNHLYFYWYRQILGQKVEFLVSFYNNEISEKSEIFDDQFSVERPDGSNFTLKIRSTKLEDSAMYFCASRQNYGYTFGSGTRLTVV.

The J gene is TRBJ2-7, the V gene TRBV4-1, with 10 positions matching TRBD2. Germline V gives CDR1 MGHRA, CDR2 YSYEKL. CDR3 size: 15 residues. V lost 4 bases to trimming and J lost 1 base; unmatched junction nucleotides: 4. This CDR3 reads CASSPRLAGSYEQYF. CDR3 bases: TGCGCCAGCAGCCCTCGACTAGCGGGTTCCTACGAGCAGTACTTC.

This clone was detected a few times. V usage is TRBV7-2 and J usage is TRBJ1-1; D unclear. Germline lookup yields CDR1 SGHTA and CDR2 FQGNSA. The CDR3 is made up of 14 amino acids. Trimming removed 5 bases from V and 3 bases from J, with 13 bases in between. The CDR3 region is CASSHPGLYTEAFF. DNA for the CDR3: TGTGCCAGCAGCCACCCCGGTCTGTACACTGAAGCTTTCTTT. The full variable domain, in which reference TRBV7-2 and TRBJ1-1 provide the parts outside the CDR3, is GAGVSQSPSNKVTEKGKDVELRCDPISGHTALYWYRQSLGQGLEFLIYFQGNSAPDKSGLPSDRFSAERTGGSVSTLTIQRTQQEDSAVYLCASSHPGLYTEAFFGQGTRLTVV.

The genes are TRBV3-1 (or the pseudogene TRBV3-2) and TRBJ2-2; a possible D gene is TRBD2 (6 bases). CDR1 and CDR2 (germline): LGHDT, YNNKEL (reference sequence). The CDR3 contains 15 residues. The V gene lost 0 bases and the J gene lost 9 bases, with 14 bases spanning the gap. CDR3: CASSQDNDLARELFF. The DNA of the CDR3 is TGTGCCAGCAGCCAAGACAATGACCTAGCGCGGGAGCTGTTTTTT.

The V call is TRBV4-1, the J call TRBJ1-5; D perhaps matches TRBD1 (6 bases). CDR3 length equals 17 residues. Germline values: CDR1 MGHRA, CDR2 YSYEKL. Trimming cost V 1 base and J 1 base, with 14 bases left between them. For the CDR3, the DNA is TGCGCCAGCAGCCAAGTTGTGGGGGCAGGGAGCAATCAGCCCCAGCATTTT. As protein: CASSQVVGAGSNQPQHF.

The chain is built from TRBV27 and TRBJ2-2, with a weak D call TRBD1 (5 bases). The germline V gene has CDR1 MNHEY and CDR2 SMNVEV (reference sequence). The CDR3 covers 14 residues. V shed 6 bases and J shed 0 bases, with 8 bases lying between them. CDR3: CASRGASNTGELFF. The CDR3 bases are TGTGCCAGCAGAGGGGCCTCGAACACCGGGGAGCTGTTTTTT.

For the CDR3, the DNA is TGTGCCAGCAGCGTACTAGCGGGGGGTACAGATACGCAGTATTTT. It encodes CASSVLAGGTDTQYF. The chain has TRBV9 and TRBJ2-3; 11 bases align to TRBD2. V was pared by 1 base and J by 3 bases, with 1 base of the junction left unmatched. The CDR3 extends over 15 amino acids. Germline CDR1 reads SGDLS; CDR2 reads YYNGEE.

The chain carries TRBV3-1 (or the pseudogene TRBV3-2) and TRBJ2-1; TRBD1 aligns across 12 bases. The CDR3 has 15 amino acids. V gave up 4 bases and J gave up 9 bases; unmatched junction bases: 7. Per germline, CDR1 LGHDT and CDR2 YNNKEL (reference sequence). CDR3 protein: CASSPRDRGPGEQFF. The DNA for the CDR3 is TGTGCCAGCAGCCCCCGGGACAGGGGGCCCGGTGAGCAGTTCTTC.

The chain has TRBV18 and TRBJ1-3, with D possibly being TRBD1 (6 bases). Looked up from germline, CDR1 is KGHSH and CDR2 is LQKENI. Trimming shortened V by 0 bases and J by 6 bases, and 12 bases separated the two germline ends. CDR3 length: 15 amino acids. The CDR3 sequence: CASSPPTGAVNTIYF. CDR3 sequence (DNA): TGTGCCAGCTCACCACCGACAGGTGCTGTAAACACCATATATTTT.

The genes are TRBV4-2 and TRBJ2-7; TRBD2 aligns across 9 bases. The CDR3 runs 17 residues. The trim removed 4 bases at V and 0 bases at J, leaving 10 bases unmatched. Germline V lookup: CDR1 LGHNA, CDR2 YNFKEQ. This chain's CDR3 is CASSPASSGGLSYEQYF. In nucleotides, the CDR3 is TGTGCCAGCAGCCCGGCGTCCAGCGGGGGGCTCTCCTACGAGCAGTACTTC.

The chain links TRBV18 to TRBJ2-1; 11 bases are shared with TRBD2. CDR3 length: 16 residues. Germline values: CDR1 KGHSH, CDR2 LQKENI. J lost 8 bases, V lost 3 bases, and 9 bases had no gene match. The CDR3 is CASSPRGLAVRDEQFF. In nucleotides, the CDR3 is TGTGCCAGCTCACCTCGGGGACTAGCGGTTCGGGATGAGCAGTTCTTC.

The chain couples TRBV28 to TRBJ2-7; TRBD1 agrees at 8 bases. CDR3 length: 15 residues. V lost 7 bases to trimming and J lost 6 bases; unmatched junction nucleotides: 14. CDR1 is MDHEN, CDR2 SYDVKM, per germline. The CDR3 is CASTPRLTGVFEQYF. CDR3 sequence (DNA): TGTGCCAGCACCCCTCGGTTGACAGGGGTTTTCGAGCAGTACTTC.

The rearrangement links TRBV7-2 to TRBJ2-7; tentatively, D is TRBD2 (6 bases). From germline, CDR1 is SGHTA and CDR2 FQGNSA. V lost 1 base, J lost 1 base, and 14 bases lay in between. This CDR3 has 16 residues. The CDR3 bases are TGTGCCAGCAGCTTAGGATCGGGGGTAACATCCTACGAGCAGTACTTC. Its protein product is CASSLGSGVTSYEQYF.

The chain links TRBV28 to TRBJ2-7, with TRBD2 identical over 7 bases. Germline loops: CDR1 MDHEN, CDR2 SYDVKM. V gave up 5 bases and J gave up 0 bases; unmatched junction bases: 4. The CDR3 runs to 14 residues. CDR3 in DNA: TGTGCCAGCAGTAACGGGGGGACCTCCTACGAGCAGTACTTC. It translates to CASSNGGTSYEQYF.

The chain combines TRBV28 with TRBJ2-3; D ambiguous. Germline V CDR1 and CDR2: MDHEN, SYDVKM. CDR3 size: 13 residues. Trimming took 7 bases from V and 2 from J, leaving 10 bases between them. The CDR3 spells CASNRLSTDTQYF. In DNA, the CDR3 is TGTGCCAGCAACCGACTGTCCACAGATACGCAGTATTTT.

The CDR3 nucleotides are TGCAGTGCTAGTGCCCTAGCGGGCGTACGAGTCACCGGGGAGCTGTTTTTT. Translating it yields CSASALAGVRVTGELFF. The V gene is TRBV20-1, the J gene TRBJ2-2; 8 bases align to TRBD2. Germline V gives CDR1 DFQATT, CDR2 SNEGSKA (reference sequence). The V segment lost 3 bases and the J segment 4 bases; nucleotides outside the gene matches: 13. This CDR3 is 17 amino acids long.